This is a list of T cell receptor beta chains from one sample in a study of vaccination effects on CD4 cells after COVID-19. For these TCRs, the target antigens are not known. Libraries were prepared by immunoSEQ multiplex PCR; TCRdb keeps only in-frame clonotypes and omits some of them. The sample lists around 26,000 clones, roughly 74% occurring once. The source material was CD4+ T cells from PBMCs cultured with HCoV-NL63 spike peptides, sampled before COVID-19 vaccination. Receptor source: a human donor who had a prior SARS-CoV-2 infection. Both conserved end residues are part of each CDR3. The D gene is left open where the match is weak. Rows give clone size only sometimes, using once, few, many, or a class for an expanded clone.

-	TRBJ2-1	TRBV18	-	TGTGCCAGCTCACCGGAGCGGAGCTCCTACAATGAGCAGTTCTTC	CASSPERSSYNEQFF
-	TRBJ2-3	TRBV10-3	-	TGTGCCATCAGTGAGTCGTATGGCGGGGTGGATACGCAGTATTTT	CAISESYGGVDTQYF
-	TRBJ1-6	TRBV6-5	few	TGTGCCAGCAGTTACGGGGATAACTATAATTCACCCCTCCACTTT	CASSYGDNYNSPLHF
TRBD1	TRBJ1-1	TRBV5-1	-	TGCGCCAGCAGCTCCCAGGGGGCGGTAAACACTGAAGCTTTCTTT	CASSSQGAVNTEAFF
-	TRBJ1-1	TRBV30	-	TGTGCCTGGAGTGTAATGGTGGGCACTGAAGCTTTCTTT	CAWSVMVGTEAFF
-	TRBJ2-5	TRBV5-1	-	TGCGCCAGCAGTTACCTCGCTCCGGCAGCCCAAGAGACCCAGTACTTC	CASSYLAPAAQETQYF
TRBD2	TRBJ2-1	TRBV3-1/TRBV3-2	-	TGTGCCAGCAGCCAAAGTCTAGCGGGAGTTGGATACAATGAGCAGTTCTTC	CASSQSLAGVGYNEQFF
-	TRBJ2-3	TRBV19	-	TGTGCCAGTAGTGGCGCTAGCGTCCCAGATACGCAGTATTTT	CASSGASVPDTQYF
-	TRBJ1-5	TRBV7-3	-	TGTGCCAGCAGCTTAACTTCGGACAGTCAGCAGCATTTT	CASSLTSDSQQHF
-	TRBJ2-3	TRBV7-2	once	TGTGCCAGCAGCTTACTGGCAGGGACAGATACGCAGTATTTT	CASSLLAGTDTQYF
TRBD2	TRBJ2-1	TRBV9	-	TGTGCCAGCAGCGTAGCTTCTAGCGGGAAGTACAATGAGCAGTTCTTC	CASSVASSGKYNEQFF
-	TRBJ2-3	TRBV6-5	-	TGTGCCAGCAGCGGGGGAGCAACTAGCACAGATACGCAGTATTTT	CASSGGATSTDTQYF
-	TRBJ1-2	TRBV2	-	TGTGCCAGCAGTGAGGTGGGGGCGCAGGATGGCTACACCTTC	CASSEVGAQDGYTF
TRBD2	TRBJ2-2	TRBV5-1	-	TGCGCCAGCAGCCCTTGGACTAGCGGGAGTCCTCAGACCGGGGAGCTGTTTTTT	CASSPWTSGSPQTGELFF
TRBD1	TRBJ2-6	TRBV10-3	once	TGTGCCATCAGTGAGTCCGGCAGGGGGAGTACTGGGGCCAACGTCCTGACTTTC	CAISESGRGSTGANVLTF
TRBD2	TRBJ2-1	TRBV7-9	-	TGTGCCAGCAGCTTACTTGGAACTAGCGGGATCGATGAGCAGTTCTTC	CASSLLGTSGIDEQFF
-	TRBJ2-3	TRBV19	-	TGTGCCAGTAGTGTTCAGGGCGCAGATACGCAGTATTTT	CASSVQGADTQYF
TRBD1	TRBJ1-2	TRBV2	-	TGTGCCAGCAGGGACAGGTCGCATGGCTACACCTTC	CASRDRSHGYTF
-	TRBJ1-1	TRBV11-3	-	TGTGCCAGCAGCTCGACGAGGGAAGCTTTCTTT	CASSSTREAFF
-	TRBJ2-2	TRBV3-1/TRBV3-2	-	TGTGCCAGCAGCCAAGAGGGACACTCCGGGGAGCTGTTTTTT	CASSQEGHSGELFF
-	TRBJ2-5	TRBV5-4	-	TGTGCCAGCAGCTTGGCCGGTCAGGCTGGGGAGACCCAGTACTTC	CASSLAGQAGETQYF
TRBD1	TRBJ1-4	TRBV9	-	TGTGCCAGCAGCGTCCGGGAAGGGGACAGTAATGAAAAACTGTTTTTT	CASSVREGDSNEKLFF
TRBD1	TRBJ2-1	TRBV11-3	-	TGTGCCAGCAGCTTAACCCCCGGGACAGGGGAGTTCTTC	CASSLTPGTGEFF
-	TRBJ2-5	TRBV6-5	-	TGTGCCAGCAGTTACCCTTGGGAGACCCAGTACTTC	CASSYPWETQYF
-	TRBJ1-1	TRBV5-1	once	TGCGCCAGCAGCCCACATTACGGGGGGGGTCGGGCTTTCTTT	CASSPHYGGGRAFF
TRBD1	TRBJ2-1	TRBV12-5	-	TGTGCTAGTAGGACTGAGTCCAGGGGGATCCTATTAAGCTCCTACAATGAGCAGTTCTTC	CASRTESRGILLSSYNEQFF
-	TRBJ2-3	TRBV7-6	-	TGTGCCAGCAGCCCCTTCCCCCCCACTAGCACAGATACGCAGTATTTT	CASSPFPPTSTDTQYF
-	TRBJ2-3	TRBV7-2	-	TGTGCCAGCAGAGGGGGGGCGCAAGGTACGCAGTATTTT	CASRGGAQGTQYF
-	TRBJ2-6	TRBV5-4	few	TGTGCCAGCAGCTTGTTAATCGGCTCTGGGGCCAACGTCCTGACTTTC	CASSLLIGSGANVLTF
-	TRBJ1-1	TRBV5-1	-	TGCGCCAGCAGCTTGGAATCAGGGGAGTGGAACACTGAAGCTTTCTTT	CASSLESGEWNTEAFF
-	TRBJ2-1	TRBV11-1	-	TGTGCCAGCATCCGCCCGGCGGTCTCCTACAATGAGCAGTTCTTC	CASIRPAVSYNEQFF
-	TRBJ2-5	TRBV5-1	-	TGCGCCAGCCGCGCCGAAGGTCAAGAGACCCAGTACTTC	CASRAEGQETQYF
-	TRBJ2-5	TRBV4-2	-	TGTGCCAGCAGCCAAGATTCGGCAGGGTTAGGGGAGACCCAGTACTTC	CASSQDSAGLGETQYF
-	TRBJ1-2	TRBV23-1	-	TGCGCCAGCAGGCCGGGGGGGGCCCTTAACTATGGCTACACCTTC	CASRPGGALNYGYTF
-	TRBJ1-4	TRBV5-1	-	TGCGCCAGCAGCTTGGTACCTGAGGGTACTAATGAAAAACTGTTTTTT	CASSLVPEGTNEKLFF
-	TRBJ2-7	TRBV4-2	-	TGTGCCAGCAGCCAGGGCGGAGATGAGACCTACGAGCAGTACTTC	CASSQGGDETYEQYF
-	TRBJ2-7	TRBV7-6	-	TGTGCCAGCAGCAATCCCCCTGGGCTCGAGCAGTACTTC	CASSNPPGLEQYF
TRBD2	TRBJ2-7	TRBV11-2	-	TGTGCCAGCAGCTTAGTTTCTAGCGGATTCTACGAGCAGTACTTC	CASSLVSSGFYEQYF
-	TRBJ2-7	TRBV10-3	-	TGTGCCATCAGTGCCACGACAGGTTATCTCTACGAGCAGTACTTC	CAISATTGYLYEQYF
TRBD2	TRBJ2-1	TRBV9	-	TGTGCCAGCAGCGTAAGCGGGAGGGCCTACAATGAGCAGTTCTTC	CASSVSGRAYNEQFF
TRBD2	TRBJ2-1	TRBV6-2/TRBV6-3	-	TGTGCCAGCAGTTATTCGGGCGGGGACAGACTACCTAGCGGGAAAGACAATGAGCAGTTCTTC	CASSYSGGDRLPSGKDNEQFF
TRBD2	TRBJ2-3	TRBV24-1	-	TGTGCCACCAGTGACGTCGGGCTAGCGGGATCAGATACGCAGTATTTT	CATSDVGLAGSDTQYF
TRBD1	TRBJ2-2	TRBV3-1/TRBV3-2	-	TGTGCCAGCAGACGGACAGGGGTGACCGGGGAGCTGTTTTTT	CASRRTGVTGELFF
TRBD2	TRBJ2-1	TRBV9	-	TGTGCCAGCAGCCCCGGACTAGAGAGGAATGAGCAGTTCTTC	CASSPGLERNEQFF
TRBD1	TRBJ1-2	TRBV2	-	TGTGCCAGCACTATGGGGCGGACAGGGCATGGCTACACCTTC	CASTMGRTGHGYTF
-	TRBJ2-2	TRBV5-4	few	TGTGCCAGCAGCTTGTCAAGTGTTTTCACCGGGGAGCTGTTTTTT	CASSLSSVFTGELFF
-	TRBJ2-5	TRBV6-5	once	TGTGCCAGCAGTTACTATGACAGACAAGAGACCCAGTACTTC	CASSYYDRQETQYF
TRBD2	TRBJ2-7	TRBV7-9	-	TGTGCCAGCAGCTTAAGCGGGGGGGCCTACGAGCAGTACTTC	CASSLSGGAYEQYF
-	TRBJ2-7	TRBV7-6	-	TGTGCCAGCAGATTAGACACTTTCTCCTACGAGCAGTACTTC	CASRLDTFSYEQYF
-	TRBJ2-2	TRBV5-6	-	TGTGCCAGCAGCTGGCGTAGGTCCGGGGAGCTGTTTTTT	CASSWRRSGELFF
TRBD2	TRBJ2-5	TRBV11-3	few	TGTGCCAGCAGCTTGACTAGCGGGGCCGCACTACAGTACTTC	CASSLTSGAALQYF
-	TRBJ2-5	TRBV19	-	TGTGCCAGTAGTATAGATCGCGCAGGGCAAGAGACCCAGTACTTC	CASSIDRAGQETQYF
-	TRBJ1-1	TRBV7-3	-	TGTGCCAGCAGCCTCGGCGGGGGAGCTGAAGCTTTCTTT	CASSLGGGAEAFF